Included here is one T cell receptor beta chain sequence, with context. Its antigen is as yet unknown. Clones were sequenced by immunoSEQ multiplex PCR, and TCRdb holds only the in-frame ones, with some missing. The sample lists roughly 220,000 clones; about four fifths were seen once. The data originate from a study of cytotoxic CD8 clonotypes in ibrutinib-treated CLL. Study summary: Mean yields were about 280,000 productive templates and 80,000 to 95,000 productive rearrangements per sample. Overall study findings and caveats: Private clonotypes, not public ones, expanded at ibrutinib response.

CDR1 is MGHRA, CDR2 YSYEKL, per germline. The V segment lost 2 bases and the J segment 6 bases; nucleotides outside the gene matches: 1. The CDR3 is made up of 13 amino acids. The TCR sequence derives from a human donor with chronic lymphocytic leukemia. This sample comprised PBMCs, obtained after 12 months of ibrutinib treatment. This chain uses TRBV4-1 with TRBJ1-2; 9 positions agree with TRBD1. This CDR3 is CASSQWTGDGYTF. CDR3 sequence (DNA): TGCGCCAGCAGCCAATGGACAGGGGATGGCTACACCTTC.